This TCR beta chain stems from a study of T cell responses to AZD1222 COVID-19 vaccine. Study-wide points: Variant regions that are unmutated are reportedly the target of nearly half of spike-specific TCRs. Clonal diversity may have been underestimated in mostly white British donors. At 160-218 and 743-854, vaccine-associated CD4 TCRs were dominant, and they spanned spike. Compared with day 0, the breadth and depth of the Spike-specific TCR repertoire rose significantly after two doses of AZD1222.

Using immunoSEQ multiplex PCR, the repertoire was profiled, and TCRdb retains in-frame clones only, with some absent. The sample contains 100,000 to 150,000 clones, approximately 90% of which appear only once. CDR1 and CDR2 from the germline V gene are MDHEN and SYDVKM. This CDR3 region has 15 residues. The V end lost 10 bases, the J end lost 2 bases, and 17 bases lay between the germline ends. Worth noting for this clone: The antigen is unknown.

The starting material was peripheral blood, obtained 28 days after the second dose of the MenACWY control vaccine. The TCR comes from an adult who received the MenACWY meningococcal vaccine as a control. This chain links TRBV28 with TRBJ2-2, with D hard to call. For the CDR3, the DNA is TGTGCCACCCGTAATGGGCCGACTAACACCGGGGAGCTGTTTTTT. Protein: CATRNGPTNTGELFF.